A single T cell receptor beta chain is shown here with its context. Germline CDR1 reads SGHVS; CDR2 reads FNYEAQ. With 5 bases clipped from V and 6 bases from J, the junction kept 21 bases outside the gene matches. The CDR3 contains 19 residues. The sample comes from a study of blood T cell repertoires in COVID-19. The authors' processing: Estimation of nucleated cell counts relied on the amplification of reference gene primers. Clones were sequenced by immunoSEQ multiplex PCR, and TCRdb holds only the in-frame ones, with some missing. The DNA gave D and trimming, while V, J and clone size come from that table. In the table there are 400,000 to 500,000 clones, about nine tenths of which are singletons.

The receptor was derived from a woman under 40 with active or convalescent COVID-19. The sequenced material came from peripheral blood. The chain joins TRBV7-6 to TRBJ2-3; 9 nucleotides agree with TRBD2. Written as DNA, the CDR3 is TGTGCCAGCAGCCCAATCCCTGGCGGGGGGGCCGTGATTCCGGATACGCAGTATTTT. This gives the protein CASSPIPGGGAVIPDTQYF. Complete variable domain (other parts from reference TRBV7-6 and TRBJ2-3): GAGVSQSPRYKVTKRGQDVALRCDPISGHVSLYWYRQALGQGPEFLTYFNYEAQQDKSGLPNDRFSAERPEGSISTLTIQRTEQRDSAMYRCASSPIPGGGAVIPDTQYFGPGTRLTVL.